This T cell receptor beta chain was sequenced for a study of blood T cell repertoires in COVID-19 (dated by TCRdb to 2018 to 2021). As for the study more broadly: Samples covering the acute and convalescent phases of COVID-19 were provided by collaborators in the United States, Italy and Spain. Where HLA class I and class II types were available, the types were taken from metadata supplied by the sample provider, not from assay-based typing. Subjects who had been exposed to COVID-19, were actively infected with it, or had recovered from it provided the deeply sampled blood TCRbeta repertoires that made up the dataset. A freely available public database, intended as a resource for researchers studying the immune response to SARS-CoV-2, is where the repertoires were released. A de-identified subject ID, COVID-19 status, age in years and sex were almost always included in the sample metadata. Samples were obtained from the ongoing ImmuneRACE study (first 160 participants) and from about 1,300 subjects provided by 6 global collaborators. The prospective study material was composed of cDNA or gDNA derived from T cells, B-cell-depleted T cells, or PBMCs.

As concerns this clone: The clone's antigen remains unknown. Base qualities were left out, and no much larger clone turns up one base away.

Results and caveats for the whole study, not just this receptor: The quantity of clinical and demographic metadata differed by source and by participant and was supplied without curation.

Collaborating institutions collected whole blood in K2EDTA tubes following their own protocols. For TCRbeta analysis, collaborators shipped samples as frozen whole blood, isolated PBMCs, or DNA extracted from either of those sample types. For CDR1 and CDR2, the germline V gene (reference sequence) lists LGHDT and YNNKEL. Reading from cysteine to phenylalanine, the CDR3 counts 16 amino acids. Solely the CDR3 DNA is kept, with 48 bases framed from the first base. Deletion took 2 bases off V and 1 base off J, with a span of 11 bases between the germline ends. TCRbeta CDR3 regions were amplified from genomic DNA by means of the immunoSEQ Assay, a bias-controlled multiplex PCR. On the authors' methods: Nucleated cell counts per sample were estimated from amplification of reference gene primers within the assay. To quantify the absolute abundance of each unique TCRbeta CDR3 rearrangement, sequence reads were collapsed and filtered. Productive Simpson clonality was computed per sample as the square root of Simpson's diversity index over productive rearrangements. Sourced from immuneACCESS, this table was stored by TCRdb with only in-frame sequences that have V and J called. A share of the clones is absent; for the studies checked, an unresolved V gene accounts for under half, and the remainder has no known explanation. V and J calls and clone size follow that table, whereas D and trimming were derived from the DNA. Present in this sample are roughly 250,000 clones, about four fifths of which were seen just once. The ten largest clonotypes hold more than 9.5% of the sample.

The sample taken for sequencing was peripheral blood. In this chain, TRBV3-1 (or the pseudogene TRBV3-2) is recombined with TRBJ2-2; a confident D gene designation cannot be given. The sequence derives from a woman older than 75 with acute or convalescent COVID-19. CDR3 region: CASSQHRYGNTGELFF. The sequence in DNA is TGTGCCAGCAGCCAACATCGATACGGGAACACCGGGGAGCTGTTTTTT.